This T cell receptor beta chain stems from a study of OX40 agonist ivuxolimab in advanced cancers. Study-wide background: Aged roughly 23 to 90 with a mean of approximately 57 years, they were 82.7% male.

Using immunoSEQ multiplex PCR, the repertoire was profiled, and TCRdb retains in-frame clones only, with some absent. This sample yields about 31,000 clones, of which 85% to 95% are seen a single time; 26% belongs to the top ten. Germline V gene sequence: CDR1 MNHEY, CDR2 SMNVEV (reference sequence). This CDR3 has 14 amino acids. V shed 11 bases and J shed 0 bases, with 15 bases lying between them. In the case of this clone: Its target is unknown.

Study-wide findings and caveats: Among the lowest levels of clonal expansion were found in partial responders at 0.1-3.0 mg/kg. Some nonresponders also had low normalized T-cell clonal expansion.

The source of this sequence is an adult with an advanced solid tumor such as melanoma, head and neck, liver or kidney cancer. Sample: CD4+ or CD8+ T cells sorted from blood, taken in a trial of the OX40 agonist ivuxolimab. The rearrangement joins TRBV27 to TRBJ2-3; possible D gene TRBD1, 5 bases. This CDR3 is CASKQATSTDTQYF. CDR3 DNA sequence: TGTGCCTCTAAACAGGCGACTAGCACAGATACGCAGTATTTT.